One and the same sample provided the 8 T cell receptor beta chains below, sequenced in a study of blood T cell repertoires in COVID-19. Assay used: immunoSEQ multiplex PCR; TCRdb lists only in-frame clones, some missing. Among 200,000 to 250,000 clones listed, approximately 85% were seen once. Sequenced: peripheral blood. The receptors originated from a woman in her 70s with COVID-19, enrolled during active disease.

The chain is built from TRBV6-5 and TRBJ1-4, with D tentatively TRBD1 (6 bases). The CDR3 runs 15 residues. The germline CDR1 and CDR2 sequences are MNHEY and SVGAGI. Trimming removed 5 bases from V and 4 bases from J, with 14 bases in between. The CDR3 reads CASSLVGGVNEKLFF. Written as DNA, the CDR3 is TGTGCCAGCAGTCTAGTAGGGGGGGTTAATGAAAAACTGTTTTTT.

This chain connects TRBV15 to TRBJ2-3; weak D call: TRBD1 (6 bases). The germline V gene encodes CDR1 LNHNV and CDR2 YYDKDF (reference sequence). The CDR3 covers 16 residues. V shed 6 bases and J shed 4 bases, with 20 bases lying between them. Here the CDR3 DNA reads TGTGCCACCAGTTTCACCGAAGGGGGTCTTGCAGATACGCAGTATTTT. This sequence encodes CATSFTEGGLADTQYF.

The CDR3 DNA sequence: TGTGCCAGTAGTCTCCCAGGACTAGCGGGAATACCCTACGAGCAGTACTTC. This sequence encodes CASSLPGLAGIPYEQYF. The rearrangement uses TRBV19 and TRBJ2-7; 12 nucleotides agree with TRBD2. The germline gives CDR1 LNHDA, CDR2 SQIVND (reference sequence). The CDR3 loop spans 17 amino acids. Unmatched junction bases numbered 10, after V lost 5 bases and J lost 2 bases.

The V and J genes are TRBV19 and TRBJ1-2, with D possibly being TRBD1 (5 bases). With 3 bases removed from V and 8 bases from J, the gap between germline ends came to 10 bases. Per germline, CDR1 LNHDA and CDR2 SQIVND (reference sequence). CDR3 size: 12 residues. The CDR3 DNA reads TGTGCCAGTAGTATGCCGGGGGAGGGCTACACCTTC. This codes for CASSMPGEGYTF. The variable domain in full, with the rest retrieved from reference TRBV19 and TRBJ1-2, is DGGITQSPKYLFRKEGQNVTLSCEQNLNHDAMYWYRQDPGQGLRLIYYSQIVNDFQKGDIAEGYSVSREKKESFPLTVTSAQKNPTAFYLCASSMPGEGYTFGSGTRLTVV.

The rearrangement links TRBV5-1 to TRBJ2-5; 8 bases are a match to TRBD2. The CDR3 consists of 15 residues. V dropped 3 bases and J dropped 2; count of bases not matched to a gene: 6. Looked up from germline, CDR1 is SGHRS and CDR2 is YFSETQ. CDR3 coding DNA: TGCGCCAGCAGCTGGAACATAGCGGGGCAAGAGACCCAGTACTTC. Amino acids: CASSWNIAGQETQYF. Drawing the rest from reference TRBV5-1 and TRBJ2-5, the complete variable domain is KAGVTQTPRYLIKTRGQQVTLSCSPISGHRSVSWYQQTPGQGLQFLFEYFSETQRNKGNFPGRFSGRQFSNSRSEMNVSTLELGDSALYLCASSWNIAGQETQYFGPGTRLLVL.

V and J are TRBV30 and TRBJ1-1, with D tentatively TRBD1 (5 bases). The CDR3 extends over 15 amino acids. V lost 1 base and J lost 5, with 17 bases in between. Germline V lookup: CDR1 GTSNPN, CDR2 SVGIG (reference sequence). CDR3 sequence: CAWSALFGGWTEAFF. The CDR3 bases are TGTGCCTGGAGTGCCCTCTTCGGGGGATGGACTGAAGCTTTCTTT.

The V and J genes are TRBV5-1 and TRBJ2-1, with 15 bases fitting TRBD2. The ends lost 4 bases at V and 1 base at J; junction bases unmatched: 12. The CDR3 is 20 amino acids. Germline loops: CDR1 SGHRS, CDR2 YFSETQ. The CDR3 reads CASSPGTSGRSGRSYNEQFF. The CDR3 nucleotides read TGCGCCAGCAGCCCCGGGACTAGCGGGAGGTCAGGAAGGTCCTACAATGAGCAGTTCTTC.

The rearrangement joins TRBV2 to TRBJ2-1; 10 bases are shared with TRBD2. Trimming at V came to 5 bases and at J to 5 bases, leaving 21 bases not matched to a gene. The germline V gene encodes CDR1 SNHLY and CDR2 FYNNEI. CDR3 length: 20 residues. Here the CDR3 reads CASSRRLAGVVASGDNEQFF. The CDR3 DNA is TGTGCCAGCAGTCGTAGGCTAGCGGGAGTTGTGGCTAGCGGCGACAATGAGCAGTTCTTC.